These 6 T cell receptor beta chains were all obtained from the same sample, sequenced in a study of T cells in Graves' hyperthyroidism and ophthalmopathy. TCR beta CDR3 sequences were amplified from RNA transcripts. Carried out on the TCR CDR3, a first-round RT-PCR used the HTBI primer set. Each CDR3 protein is one row after TCRdb ran MiXCR on the multiplex PCR reads. In the table there are under 450,000 distinct CDR3 sequences, about 18% of which are singletons. What was sequenced was blood. These receptors all come from a woman in her twenties or thirties with Graves' hyperthyroidism that later progressed to Graves' ophthalmopathy.

This clonotype came up many times. The chain recombines TRBV13 with TRBJ1-2; D might be TRBD1 (5 bases). Germline CDR1 PRHDT, CDR2 FYEKMQ (reference sequence). The CDR3 loop spans 15 amino acids. V gave up 5 bases and J gave up 7 bases, with 20 bases separating them. The CDR3: CASSKGLWPPGGYTF. Written as DNA, the CDR3 is TGTGCCAGCAGCAAGGGACTGTGGCCCCCCGGTGGCTACACCTTC.

The sample holds a few counts of this clonotype. The rearrangement links TRBV30 to TRBJ1-3; D is undetermined. Trimming pared 4 bases from V and 4 bases from J, leaving 8 bases between. The germline V gene has CDR1 GTSNPN and CDR2 SVGIG (reference sequence). This CDR3 region has 12 residues. The CDR3 DNA follows: TGTGCCTGGAATCAGAGAGGAAACACCATATATTTT. Encoded protein: CAWNQRGNTIYF.

This clonotype has at least ten counts. The chain combines TRBV28 with TRBJ1-1; D remains unclear. The CDR3 length is 14 residues. Trimming left V 1 base short and J 1 base short, with 7 bases between. Per the germline V gene, CDR1 is MDHEN and CDR2 is SYDVKM. The CDR3 DNA follows: TGTGCCAGCAGTTTATCACGGCAGAACACTGAAGCTTTCTTT. Translating gives CASSLSRQNTEAFF.

This clonotype was seen repeatedly, ten times or more. The CDR3, as DNA: TGTGCCAGCAGTCCCCGGCGGGGGGGTGATGGGACCCAGTACTTC. Translating it yields CASSPRRGGDGTQYF. The rearrangement links TRBV6-1 to TRBJ2-5, with 9 nucleotides matching TRBD2. The ends lost 5 bases at V and 7 bases at J; junction bases unmatched: 11. CDR1 is MNHNS, CDR2 SASEGT, per germline. The CDR3 consists of 15 residues.

This clonotype was seen at least ten times. V gene TRBV24-1 combines with J gene TRBJ1-5, with D uncertain. V lost 3 bases, J lost 6 bases, and 5 bases lay in between. CDR1 is KGHDR and CDR2 is SFDVKD in the germline V gene. CDR3 size: 12 residues. The CDR3 bases are TGTGCCACCAGTGATCGGAGTCAGCCCCAGCATTTT. It translates to CATSDRSQPQHF.

This clonotype was picked up many times. The rearrangement links TRBV2 to TRBJ1-5; D not resolved. The CDR3 extends over 15 amino acids. CDR1 SNHLY and CDR2 FYNNEI come from the germline V gene. V lost 4 bases and J lost 0, with 10 bases in between. The CDR3 here is CASSVYRHSNQPQHF. The CDR3 DNA follows: TGTGCCAGCAGTGTATACAGACATAGCAATCAGCCCCAGCATTTT.